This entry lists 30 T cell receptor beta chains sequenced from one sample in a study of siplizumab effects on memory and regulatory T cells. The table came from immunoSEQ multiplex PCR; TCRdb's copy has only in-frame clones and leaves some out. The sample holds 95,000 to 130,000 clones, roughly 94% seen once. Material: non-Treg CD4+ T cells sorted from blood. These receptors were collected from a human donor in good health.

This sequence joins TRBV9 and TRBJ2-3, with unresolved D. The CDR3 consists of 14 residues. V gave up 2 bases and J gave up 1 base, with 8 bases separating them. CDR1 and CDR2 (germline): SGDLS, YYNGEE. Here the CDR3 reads CASSVNRRTDTQYF. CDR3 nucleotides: TGTGCCAGCAGCGTGAACCGCCGCACAGATACGCAGTATTTT.

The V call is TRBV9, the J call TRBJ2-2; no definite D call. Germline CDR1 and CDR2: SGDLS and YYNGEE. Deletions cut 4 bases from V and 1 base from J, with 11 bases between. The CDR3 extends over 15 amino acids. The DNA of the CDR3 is TGTGCCAGCAGCCCCCGGATGGGGAACACCGGGGAGCTGTTTTTT. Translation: CASSPRMGNTGELFF.

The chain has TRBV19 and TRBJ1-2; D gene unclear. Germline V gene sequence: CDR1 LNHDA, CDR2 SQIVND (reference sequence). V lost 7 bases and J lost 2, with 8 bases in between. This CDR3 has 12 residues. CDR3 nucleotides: TGTGCCAGTATCGGCGGAAACTATGGCTACACCTTC. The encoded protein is CASIGGNYGYTF.

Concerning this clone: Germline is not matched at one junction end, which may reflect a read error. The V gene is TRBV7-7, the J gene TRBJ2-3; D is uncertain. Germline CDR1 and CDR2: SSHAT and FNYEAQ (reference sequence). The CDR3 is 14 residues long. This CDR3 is CASSLSQKSDTQYF. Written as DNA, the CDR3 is TGTGCTAGCAGCTTATCCCAGAAATCAGATACGCAGTATTTT.

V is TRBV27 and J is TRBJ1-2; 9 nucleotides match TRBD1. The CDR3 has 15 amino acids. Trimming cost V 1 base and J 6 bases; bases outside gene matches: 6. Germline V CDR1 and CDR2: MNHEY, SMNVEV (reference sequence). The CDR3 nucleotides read TGTGCCAGCAGTTTATTGGGACAGGGCTTCGATGGCTACACCTTC. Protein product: CASSLLGQGFDGYTF.

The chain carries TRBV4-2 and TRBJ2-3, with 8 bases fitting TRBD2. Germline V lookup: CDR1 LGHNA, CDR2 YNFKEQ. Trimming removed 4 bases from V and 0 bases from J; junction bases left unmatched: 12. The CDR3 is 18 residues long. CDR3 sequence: CASSRSPGGPPSTDTQYF. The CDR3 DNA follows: TGTGCCAGCAGCCGCTCCCCGGGGGGGCCCCCTAGCACAGATACGCAGTATTTT.

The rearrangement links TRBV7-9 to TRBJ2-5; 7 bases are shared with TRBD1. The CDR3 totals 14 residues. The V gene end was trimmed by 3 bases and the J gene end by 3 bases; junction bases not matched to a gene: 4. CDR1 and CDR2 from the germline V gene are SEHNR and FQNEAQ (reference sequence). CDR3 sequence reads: CASSFWDREETQYF. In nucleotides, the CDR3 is TGTGCCAGCAGCTTTTGGGACAGAGAAGAGACCCAGTACTTC. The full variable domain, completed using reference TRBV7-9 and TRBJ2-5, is DTGVSQNPRHKITKRGQNVTFRCDPISEHNRLYWYRQTLGQGPEFLTYFQNEAQLEKSRLLSDRFSAERPKGSFSTLEIQRTEQGDSAMYLCASSFWDREETQYFGPGTRLLVL.

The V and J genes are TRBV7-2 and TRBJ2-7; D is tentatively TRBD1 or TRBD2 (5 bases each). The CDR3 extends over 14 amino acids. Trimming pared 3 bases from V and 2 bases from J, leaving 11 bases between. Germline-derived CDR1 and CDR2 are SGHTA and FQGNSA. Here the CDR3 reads CASSFGTGTYEQYF. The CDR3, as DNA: TGTGCCAGCAGCTTCGGGACCGGAACCTACGAGCAGTACTTC.

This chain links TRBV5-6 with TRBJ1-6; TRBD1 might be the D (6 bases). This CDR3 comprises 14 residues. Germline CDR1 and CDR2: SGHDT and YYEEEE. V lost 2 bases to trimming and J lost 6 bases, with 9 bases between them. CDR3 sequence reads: CASSLTGPNSPLHF. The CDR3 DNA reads TGTGCCAGCAGCTTAACAGGGCCTAATTCACCCCTCCACTTT. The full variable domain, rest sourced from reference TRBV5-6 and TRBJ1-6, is DAGVTQSPTHLIKTRGQQVTLRCSPKSGHDTVSWYQQALGQGPQFIFQYYEEEERQRGNFPDRFSGHQFPNYSSELNVNALLLGDSALYLCASSLTGPNSPLHFGNGTRLTVT.

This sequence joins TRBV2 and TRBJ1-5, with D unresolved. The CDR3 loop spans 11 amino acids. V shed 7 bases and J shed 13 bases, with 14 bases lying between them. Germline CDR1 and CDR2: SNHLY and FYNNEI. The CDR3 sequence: CASTYGSAQHF. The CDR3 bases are TGTGCCAGCACCTACGGGAGCGCTCAGCATTTT.

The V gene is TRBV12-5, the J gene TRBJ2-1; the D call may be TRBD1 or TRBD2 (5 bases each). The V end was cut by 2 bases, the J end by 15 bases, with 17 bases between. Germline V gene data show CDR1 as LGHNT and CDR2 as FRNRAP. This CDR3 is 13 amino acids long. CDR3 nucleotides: TGTGCTAGTGGTTTGCCACCCGGGACGTCAACGTTCTTC. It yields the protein CASGLPPGTSTFF.

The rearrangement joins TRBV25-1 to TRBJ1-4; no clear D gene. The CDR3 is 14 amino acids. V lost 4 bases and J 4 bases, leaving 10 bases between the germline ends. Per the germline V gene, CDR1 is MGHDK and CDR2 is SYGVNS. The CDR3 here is CASSVEGFNEKLFF. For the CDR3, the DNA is TGTGCCAGCAGTGTGGAAGGATTTAATGAAAAACTGTTTTTT. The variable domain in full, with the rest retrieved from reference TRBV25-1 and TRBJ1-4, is EADIYQTPRYLVIGTGKKITLECSQTMGHDKMYWYQQDPGMELHLIHYSYGVNSTEKGDLSSESTVSRIRTEHFPLTLESARPSHTSQYLCASSVEGFNEKLFFGSGTQLSVL.

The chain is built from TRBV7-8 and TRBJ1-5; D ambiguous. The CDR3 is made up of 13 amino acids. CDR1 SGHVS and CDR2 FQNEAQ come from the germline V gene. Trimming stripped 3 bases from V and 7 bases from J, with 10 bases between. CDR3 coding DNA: TGTGCCAGCAGCTTGACGGGCGACCAGCCCCAGCATTTT. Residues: CASSLTGDQPQHF.

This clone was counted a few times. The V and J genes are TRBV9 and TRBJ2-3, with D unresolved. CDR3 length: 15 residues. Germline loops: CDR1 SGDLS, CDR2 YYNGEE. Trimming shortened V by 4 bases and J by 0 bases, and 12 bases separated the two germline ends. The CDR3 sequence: CASSTRGDSTDTQYF. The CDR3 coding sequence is TGTGCCAGCAGCACCCGAGGCGACAGCACAGATACGCAGTATTTT. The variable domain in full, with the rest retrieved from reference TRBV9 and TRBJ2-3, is DSGVTQTPKHLITATGQRVTLRCSPRSGDLSVYWYQQSLDQGLQFLIQYYNGEERAKGNILERFSAQQFPDLHSELNLSSLELGDSALYFCASSTRGDSTDTQYFGPGTRLTVL.

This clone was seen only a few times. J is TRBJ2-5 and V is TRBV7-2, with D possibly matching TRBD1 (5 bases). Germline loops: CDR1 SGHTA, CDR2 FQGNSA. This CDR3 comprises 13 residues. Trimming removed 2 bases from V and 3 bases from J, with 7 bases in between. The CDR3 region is CASSLTGKETQYF. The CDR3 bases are TGTGCCAGCAGCTTAACAGGCAAAGAGACCCAGTACTTC.

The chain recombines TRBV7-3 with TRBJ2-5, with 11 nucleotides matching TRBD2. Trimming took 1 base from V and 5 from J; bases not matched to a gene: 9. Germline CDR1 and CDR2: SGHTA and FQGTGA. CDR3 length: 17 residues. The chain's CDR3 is CASSLSSGRASVETQYF. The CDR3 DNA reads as TGTGCCAGCAGCTTAAGTAGCGGGAGGGCTTCGGTGGAGACCCAGTACTTC.

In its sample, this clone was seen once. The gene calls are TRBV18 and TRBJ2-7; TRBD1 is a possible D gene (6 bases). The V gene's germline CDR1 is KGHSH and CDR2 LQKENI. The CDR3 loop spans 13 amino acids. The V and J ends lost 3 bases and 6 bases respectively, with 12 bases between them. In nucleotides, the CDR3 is TGTGCCAGCTCACCTCCCACAGGGCCCGAGCAGTACTTC. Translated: CASSPPTGPEQYF. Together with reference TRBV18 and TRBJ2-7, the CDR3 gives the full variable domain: NAGVMQNPRHLVRRRGQEARLRCSPMKGHSHVYWYRQLPEEGLKFMVYLQKENIIDESGMPKERFSAEFPKEGPSILRIQQVVRGDSAAYFCASSPPTGPEQYFGPGTRLTVT.

In DNA form, the CDR3 reads TGCAGCGTTACCGGGACAGGGACATGGGATACGCAGTATTTT. It codes for CSVTGTGTWDTQYF. V usage is TRBV29-1 and J usage is TRBJ2-3; TRBD1 aligns across 9 bases. From germline, CDR1 is SQVTM and CDR2 ANQGSEA. With V trimmed by 5 bases and J by 6 bases, 9 bases remained unmatched. This CDR3 is 14 amino acids long.

CDR3 loop: CASSLLGTEAFF. CDR3 DNA: TGTGCCAGCAGCTTATTAGGGACTGAAGCTTTCTTT. The chain couples TRBV7-9 to TRBJ1-1; D is undetermined. This CDR3 comprises 12 residues. The V gene's germline CDR1 is SEHNR and CDR2 FQNEAQ (reference sequence). V lost 2 bases, J lost 5 bases, and 6 bases lay in between.

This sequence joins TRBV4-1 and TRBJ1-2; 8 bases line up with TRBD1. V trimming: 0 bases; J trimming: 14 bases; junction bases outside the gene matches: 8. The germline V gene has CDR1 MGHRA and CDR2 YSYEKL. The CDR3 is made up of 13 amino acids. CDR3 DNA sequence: TGCGCCAGCAGCCAAGATAACAGGGGGTCTGGGACCTTC. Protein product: CASSQDNRGSGTF.

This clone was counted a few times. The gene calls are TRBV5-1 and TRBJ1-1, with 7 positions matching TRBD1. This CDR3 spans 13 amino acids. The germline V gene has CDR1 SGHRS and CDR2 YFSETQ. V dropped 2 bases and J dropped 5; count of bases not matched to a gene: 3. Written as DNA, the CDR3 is TGCGCCAGCAGCTTCGGACAGGCAACTGAAGCTTTCTTT. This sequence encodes CASSFGQATEAFF. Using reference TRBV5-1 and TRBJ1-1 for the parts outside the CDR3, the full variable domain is KAGVTQTPRYLIKTRGQQVTLSCSPISGHRSVSWYQQTPGQGLQFLFEYFSETQRNKGNFPGRFSGRQFSNSRSEMNVSTLELGDSALYLCASSFGQATEAFFGQGTRLTVV.

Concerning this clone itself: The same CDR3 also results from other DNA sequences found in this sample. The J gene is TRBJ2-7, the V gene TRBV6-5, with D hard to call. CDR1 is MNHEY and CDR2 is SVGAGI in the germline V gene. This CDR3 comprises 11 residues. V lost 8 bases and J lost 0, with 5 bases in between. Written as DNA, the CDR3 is TGTGCCAGCTCAAACTCCTACGAGCAGTACTTC. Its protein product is CASSNSYEQYF.

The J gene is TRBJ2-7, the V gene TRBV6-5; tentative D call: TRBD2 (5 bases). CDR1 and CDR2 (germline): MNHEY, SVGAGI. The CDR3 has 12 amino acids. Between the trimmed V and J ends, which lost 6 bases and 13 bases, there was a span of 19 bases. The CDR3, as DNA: TGTGCCAGCAGGATACCCGACACCCGGGAATACTTC. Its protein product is CASRIPDTREYF.

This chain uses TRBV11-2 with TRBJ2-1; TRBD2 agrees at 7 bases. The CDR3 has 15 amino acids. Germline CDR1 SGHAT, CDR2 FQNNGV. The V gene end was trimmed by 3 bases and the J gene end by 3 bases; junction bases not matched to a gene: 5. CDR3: CASSFSPSGYNEQFF. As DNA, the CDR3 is TGTGCCAGCAGCTTTAGTCCTAGCGGCTACAATGAGCAGTTCTTC.

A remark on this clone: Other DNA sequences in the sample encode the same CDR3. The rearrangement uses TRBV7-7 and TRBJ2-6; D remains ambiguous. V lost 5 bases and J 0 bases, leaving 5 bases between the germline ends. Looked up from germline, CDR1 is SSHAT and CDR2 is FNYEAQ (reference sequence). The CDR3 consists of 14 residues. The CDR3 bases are TGTGCCAGCAGCCCCAGCTCTGGGGCCAACGTCCTGACTTTC. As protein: CASSPSSGANVLTF.

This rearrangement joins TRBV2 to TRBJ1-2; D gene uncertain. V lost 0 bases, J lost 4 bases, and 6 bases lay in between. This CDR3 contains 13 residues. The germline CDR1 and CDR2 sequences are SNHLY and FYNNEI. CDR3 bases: TGTGCCAGCAGTGAAGCTCAAGTCTATGGCTACACCTTC. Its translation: CASSEAQVYGYTF.

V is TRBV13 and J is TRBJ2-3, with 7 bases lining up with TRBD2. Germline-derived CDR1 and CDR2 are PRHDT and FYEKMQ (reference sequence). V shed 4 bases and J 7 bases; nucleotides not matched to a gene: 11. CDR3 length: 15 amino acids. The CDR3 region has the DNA TGTGCCAGCAGCTCCTTAAAGACTAGCCCGAATACGCAGTATTTT. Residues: CASSSLKTSPNTQYF.

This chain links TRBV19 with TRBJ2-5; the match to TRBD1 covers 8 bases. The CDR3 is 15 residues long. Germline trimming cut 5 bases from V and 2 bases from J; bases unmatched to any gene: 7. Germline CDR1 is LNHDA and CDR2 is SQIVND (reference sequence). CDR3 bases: TGTGCCAGTAGTCCCGGGACAGGTTATCAAGAGACCCAGTACTTC. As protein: CASSPGTGYQETQYF.

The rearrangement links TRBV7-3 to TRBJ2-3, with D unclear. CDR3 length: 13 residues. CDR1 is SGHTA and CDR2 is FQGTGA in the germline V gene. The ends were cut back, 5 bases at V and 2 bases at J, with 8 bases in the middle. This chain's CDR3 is CASSPRYTDTQYF. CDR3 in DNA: TGTGCCAGCAGCCCCCGGTACACAGATACGCAGTATTTT.

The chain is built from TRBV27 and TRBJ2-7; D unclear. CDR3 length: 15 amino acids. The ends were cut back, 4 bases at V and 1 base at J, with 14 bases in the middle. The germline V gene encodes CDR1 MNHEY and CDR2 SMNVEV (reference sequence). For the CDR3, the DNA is TGTGCCAGCAGTTACCGCTCCGGAGCGTCCTACGAGCAGTACTTC. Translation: CASSYRSGASYEQYF.